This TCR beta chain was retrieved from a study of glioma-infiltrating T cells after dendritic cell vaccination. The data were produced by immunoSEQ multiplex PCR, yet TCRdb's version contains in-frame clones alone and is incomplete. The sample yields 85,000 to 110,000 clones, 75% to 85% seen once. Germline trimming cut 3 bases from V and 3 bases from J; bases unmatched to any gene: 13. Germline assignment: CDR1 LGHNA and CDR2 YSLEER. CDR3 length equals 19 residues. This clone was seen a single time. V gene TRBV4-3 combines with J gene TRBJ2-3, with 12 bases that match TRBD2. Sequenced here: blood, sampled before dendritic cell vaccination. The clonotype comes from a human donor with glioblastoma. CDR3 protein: CASSHVTSGGPSRTDTQYF. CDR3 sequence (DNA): TGCGCCAGCAGCCATGTGACTAGCGGGGGCCCCAGTAGGACAGATACGCAGTATTTT.